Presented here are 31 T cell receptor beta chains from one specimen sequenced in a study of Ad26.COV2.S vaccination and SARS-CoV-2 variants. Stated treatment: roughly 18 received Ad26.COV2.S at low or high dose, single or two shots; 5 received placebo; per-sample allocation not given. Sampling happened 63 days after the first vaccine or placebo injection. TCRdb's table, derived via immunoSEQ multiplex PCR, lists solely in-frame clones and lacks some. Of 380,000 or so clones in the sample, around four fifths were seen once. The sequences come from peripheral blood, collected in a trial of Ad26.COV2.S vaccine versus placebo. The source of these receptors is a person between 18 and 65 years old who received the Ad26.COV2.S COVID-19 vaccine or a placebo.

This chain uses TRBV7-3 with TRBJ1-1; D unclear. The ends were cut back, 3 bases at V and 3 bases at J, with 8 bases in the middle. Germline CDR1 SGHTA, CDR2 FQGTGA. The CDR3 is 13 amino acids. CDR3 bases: TGTGCCAGCAGCTTGCGGCAGGACACTGAAGCTTTCTTT. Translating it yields CASSLRQDTEAFF.

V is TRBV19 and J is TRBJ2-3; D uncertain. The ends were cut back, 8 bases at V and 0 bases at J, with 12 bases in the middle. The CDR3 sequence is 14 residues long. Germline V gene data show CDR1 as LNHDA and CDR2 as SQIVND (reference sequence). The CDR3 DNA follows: TGTGCCAGTCTCCCTGGGCCTAGCACAGATACGCAGTATTTT. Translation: CASLPGPSTDTQYF.

As DNA, the CDR3 is TGCGCCAGCAGCTTCGAGGGCCCCACTGAAGCTTTCTTT. Translation gives CASSFEGPTEAFF. This sequence joins TRBV5-1 and TRBJ1-1; no firm D call. Germline values: CDR1 SGHRS, CDR2 YFSETQ. V was shortened by 2 bases and J by 4 bases, with 9 bases between the two germline ends. CDR3 length: 13 amino acids.

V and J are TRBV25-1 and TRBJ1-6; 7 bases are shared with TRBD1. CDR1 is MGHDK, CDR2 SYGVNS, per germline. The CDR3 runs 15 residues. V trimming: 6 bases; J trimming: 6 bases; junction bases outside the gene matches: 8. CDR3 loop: CASSANDRANSPLHF. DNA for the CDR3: TGTGCCAGCAGCGCTAACGACAGGGCTAATTCACCCCTCCACTTT. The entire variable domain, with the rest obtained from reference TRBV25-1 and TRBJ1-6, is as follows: EADIYQTPRYLVIGTGKKITLECSQTMGHDKMYWYQQDPGMELHLIHYSYGVNSTEKGDLSSESTVSRIRTEHFPLTLESARPSHTSQYLCASSANDRANSPLHFGNGTRLTVT.

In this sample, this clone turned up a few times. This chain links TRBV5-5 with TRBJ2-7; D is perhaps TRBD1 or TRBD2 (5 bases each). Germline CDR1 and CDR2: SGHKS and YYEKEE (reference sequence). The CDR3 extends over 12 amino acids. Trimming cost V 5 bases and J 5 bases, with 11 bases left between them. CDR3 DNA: TGTGCCAGCAGTCCCGGGACGCACGAGCAGTACTTC. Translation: CASSPGTHEQYF.

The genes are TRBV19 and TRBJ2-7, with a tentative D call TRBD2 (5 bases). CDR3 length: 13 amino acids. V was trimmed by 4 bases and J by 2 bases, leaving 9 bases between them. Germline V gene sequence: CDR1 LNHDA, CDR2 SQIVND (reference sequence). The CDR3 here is CASSRTVPYEQYF. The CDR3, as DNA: TGTGCCAGTAGTAGGACTGTTCCCTACGAGCAGTACTTC.

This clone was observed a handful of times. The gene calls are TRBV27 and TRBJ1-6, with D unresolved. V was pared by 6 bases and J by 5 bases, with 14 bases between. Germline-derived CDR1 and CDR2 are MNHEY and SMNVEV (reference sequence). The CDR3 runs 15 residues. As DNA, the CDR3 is TGTGCCAGCAGGGGCGGGCCGGGAAATAATTCACCCCTCCACTTT. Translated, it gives CASRGGPGNNSPLHF.

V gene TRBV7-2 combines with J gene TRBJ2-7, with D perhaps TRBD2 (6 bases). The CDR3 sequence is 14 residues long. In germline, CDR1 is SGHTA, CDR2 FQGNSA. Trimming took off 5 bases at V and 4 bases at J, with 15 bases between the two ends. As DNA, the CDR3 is TGTGCCAGCAGCCTACTAGGAGGGGCGTACGAGCAGTACTTC. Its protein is CASSLLGGAYEQYF.

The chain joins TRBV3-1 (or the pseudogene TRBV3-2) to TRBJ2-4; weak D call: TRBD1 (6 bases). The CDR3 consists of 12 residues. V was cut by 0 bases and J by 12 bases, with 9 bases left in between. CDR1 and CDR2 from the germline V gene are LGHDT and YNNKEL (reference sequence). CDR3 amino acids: CASSQDQGSQYF. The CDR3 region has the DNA TGTGCCAGCAGCCAAGATCAGGGGAGTCAGTACTTC.

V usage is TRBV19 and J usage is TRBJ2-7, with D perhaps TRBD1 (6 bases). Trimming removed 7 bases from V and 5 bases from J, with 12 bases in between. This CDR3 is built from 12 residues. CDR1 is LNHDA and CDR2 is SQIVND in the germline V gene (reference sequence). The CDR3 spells CASTTGFDEQYF. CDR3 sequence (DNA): TGTGCCAGTACGACAGGTTTTGACGAGCAGTACTTC. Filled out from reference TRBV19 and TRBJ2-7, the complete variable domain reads DGGITQSPKYLFRKEGQNVTLSCEQNLNHDAMYWYRQDPGQGLRLIYYSQIVNDFQKGDIAEGYSVSREKKESFPLTVTSAQKNPTAFYLCASTTGFDEQYFGPGTRLTVT.

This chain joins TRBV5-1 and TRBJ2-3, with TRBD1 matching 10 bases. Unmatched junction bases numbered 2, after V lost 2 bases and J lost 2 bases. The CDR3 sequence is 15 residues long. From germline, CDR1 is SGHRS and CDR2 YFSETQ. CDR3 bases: TGCGCCAGCAGCTTCGGGACAGGGGACACAGATACGCAGTATTTT. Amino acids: CASSFGTGDTDTQYF. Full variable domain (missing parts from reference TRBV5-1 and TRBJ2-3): KAGVTQTPRYLIKTRGQQVTLSCSPISGHRSVSWYQQTPGQGLQFLFEYFSETQRNKGNFPGRFSGRQFSNSRSEMNVSTLELGDSALYLCASSFGTGDTDTQYFGPGTRLTVL.

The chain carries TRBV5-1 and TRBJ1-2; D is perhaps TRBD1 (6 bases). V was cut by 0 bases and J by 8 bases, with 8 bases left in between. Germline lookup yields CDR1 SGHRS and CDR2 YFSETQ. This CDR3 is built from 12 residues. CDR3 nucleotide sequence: TGCGCCAGCAGCTTGGATCAGGGGGGCTACACCTTC. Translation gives CASSLDQGGYTF.

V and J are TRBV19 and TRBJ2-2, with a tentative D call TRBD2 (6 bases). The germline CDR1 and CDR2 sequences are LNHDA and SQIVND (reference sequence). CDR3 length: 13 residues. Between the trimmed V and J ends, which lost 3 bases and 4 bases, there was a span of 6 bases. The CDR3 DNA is TGTGCCAGTAGTATGGGAGGCACCGGGGAGCTGTTTTTT. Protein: CASSMGGTGELFF.

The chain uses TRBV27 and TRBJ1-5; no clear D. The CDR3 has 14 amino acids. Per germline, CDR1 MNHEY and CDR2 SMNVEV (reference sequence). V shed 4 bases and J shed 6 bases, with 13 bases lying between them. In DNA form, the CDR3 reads TGTGCCAGCAGTTCCGGGCTTTTCGGTCAGCCCCAGCATTTT. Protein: CASSSGLFGQPQHF.

This chain's CDR3 is CASSVVTGHEQYF. The CDR3 DNA sequence: TGTGCCAGCAGCGTAGTAACAGGCCACGAGCAGTACTTC. The chain has TRBV9 and TRBJ2-7, with D possibly being TRBD1 (5 bases). The CDR3 runs to 13 residues. Trimming cost V 0 bases and J 5 bases, with 9 bases left between them. Germline V gene lookup returns CDR1 SGDLS and CDR2 YYNGEE.

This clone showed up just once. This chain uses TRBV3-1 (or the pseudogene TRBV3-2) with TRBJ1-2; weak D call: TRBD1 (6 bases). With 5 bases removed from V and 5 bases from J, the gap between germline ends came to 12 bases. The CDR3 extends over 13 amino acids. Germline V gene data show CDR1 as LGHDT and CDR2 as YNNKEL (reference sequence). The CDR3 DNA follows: TGTGCCAGCAGCTACAGGGTTGTATATGGCTACACCTTC. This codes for CASSYRVVYGYTF.

This CDR3 reads CASSQDETGVVDTQYF. CDR3 DNA: TGCGCCAGCAGCCAAGATGAGACAGGGGTTGTAGATACGCAGTATTTT. The V call is TRBV4-1, the J call TRBJ2-3; 8 bases match TRBD1. J lost 5 bases, V lost 0 bases, and 7 bases had no gene match. Germline CDR1 and CDR2: MGHRA and YSYEKL. CDR3 length: 16 amino acids.

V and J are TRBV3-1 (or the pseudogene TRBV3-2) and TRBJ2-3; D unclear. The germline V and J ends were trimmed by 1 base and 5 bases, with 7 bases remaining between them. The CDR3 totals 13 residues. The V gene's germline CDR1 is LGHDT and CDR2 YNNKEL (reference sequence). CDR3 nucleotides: TGTGCCAGCAGCCAAGGACGTAGAGATACGCAGTATTTT. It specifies CASSQGRRDTQYF.

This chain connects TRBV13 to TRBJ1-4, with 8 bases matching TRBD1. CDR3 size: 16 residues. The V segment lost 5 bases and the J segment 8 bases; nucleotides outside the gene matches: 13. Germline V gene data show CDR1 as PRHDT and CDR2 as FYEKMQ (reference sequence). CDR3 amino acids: CASSIPYQGAREKLFF. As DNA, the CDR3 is TGTGCCAGCAGCATACCGTACCAGGGGGCTCGGGAAAAACTGTTTTTT. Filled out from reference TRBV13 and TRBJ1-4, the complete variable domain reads AAGVIQSPRHLIKEKRETATLKCYPIPRHDTVYWYQQGPGQDPQFLISFYEKMQSDKGSIPDRFSAQQFSDYHSELNMSSLELGDSALYFCASSIPYQGAREKLFFGSGTQLSVL.

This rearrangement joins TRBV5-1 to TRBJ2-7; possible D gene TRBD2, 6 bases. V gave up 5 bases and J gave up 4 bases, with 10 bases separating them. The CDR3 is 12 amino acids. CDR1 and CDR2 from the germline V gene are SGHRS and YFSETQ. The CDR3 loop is CASRYGTYEQYF. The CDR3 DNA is TGCGCCAGCAGATATGGGACTTACGAGCAGTACTTC. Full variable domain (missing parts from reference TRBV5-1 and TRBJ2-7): KAGVTQTPRYLIKTRGQQVTLSCSPISGHRSVSWYQQTPGQGLQFLFEYFSETQRNKGNFPGRFSGRQFSNSRSEMNVSTLELGDSALYLCASRYGTYEQYFGPGTRLTVT.

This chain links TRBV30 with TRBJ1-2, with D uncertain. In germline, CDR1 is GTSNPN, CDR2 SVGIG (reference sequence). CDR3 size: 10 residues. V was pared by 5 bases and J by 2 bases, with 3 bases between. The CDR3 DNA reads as TGTGCCTGGTCCAACTATGGCTACACCTTC. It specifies CAWSNYGYTF. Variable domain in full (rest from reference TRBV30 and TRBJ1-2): SQTIHQWPATLVQPVGSPLSLECTVEGTSNPNLYWYRQAAGRGLQLLFYSVGIGQISSEVPQNLSASRPQDRQFILSSKKLLLSDSGFYLCAWSNYGYTFGSGTRLTVV.

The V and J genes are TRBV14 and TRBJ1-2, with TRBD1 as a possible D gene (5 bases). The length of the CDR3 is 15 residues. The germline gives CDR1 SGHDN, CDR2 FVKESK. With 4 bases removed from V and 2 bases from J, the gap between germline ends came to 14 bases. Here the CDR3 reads CASSLLGGANYGYTF. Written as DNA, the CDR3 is TGTGCCAGCAGCCTCTTAGGAGGGGCGAACTATGGCTACACCTTC.

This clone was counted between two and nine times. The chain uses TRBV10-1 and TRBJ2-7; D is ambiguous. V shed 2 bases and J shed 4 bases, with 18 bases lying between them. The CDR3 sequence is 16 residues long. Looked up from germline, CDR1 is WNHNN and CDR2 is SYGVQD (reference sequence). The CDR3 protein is CASSERRSAGAYEQYF. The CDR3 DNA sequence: TGCGCCAGCAGTGAGAGAAGGAGCGCAGGTGCTTACGAGCAGTACTTC.

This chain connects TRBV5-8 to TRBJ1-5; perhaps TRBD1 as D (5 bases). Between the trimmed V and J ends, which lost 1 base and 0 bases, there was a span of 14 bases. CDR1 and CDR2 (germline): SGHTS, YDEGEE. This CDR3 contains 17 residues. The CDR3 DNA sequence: TGTGCCAGCAGCTTGTGGTTGACAGTCGGTAGCAATCAGCCCCAGCATTTT. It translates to CASSLWLTVGSNQPQHF.

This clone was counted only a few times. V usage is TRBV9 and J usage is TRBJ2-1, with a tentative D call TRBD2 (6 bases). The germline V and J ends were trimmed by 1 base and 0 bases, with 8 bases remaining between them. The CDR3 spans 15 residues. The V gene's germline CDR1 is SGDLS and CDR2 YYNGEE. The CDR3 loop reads CASSVQGGSYNEQFF. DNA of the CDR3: TGTGCCAGCAGCGTACAGGGAGGCTCCTACAATGAGCAGTTCTTC.

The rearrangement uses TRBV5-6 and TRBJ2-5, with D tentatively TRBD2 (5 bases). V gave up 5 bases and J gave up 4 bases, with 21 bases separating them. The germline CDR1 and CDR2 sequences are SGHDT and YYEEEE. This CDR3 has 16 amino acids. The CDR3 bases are TGTGCCAGCAGTTACATATCACGAGGGTTGGCAGAGACCCAGTACTTC. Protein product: CASSYISRGLAETQYF.

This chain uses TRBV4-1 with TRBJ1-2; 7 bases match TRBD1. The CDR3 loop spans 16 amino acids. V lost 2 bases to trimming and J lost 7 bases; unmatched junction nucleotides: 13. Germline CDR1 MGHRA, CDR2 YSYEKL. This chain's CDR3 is CASSQIGRGRKAGYTF. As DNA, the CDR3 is TGCGCCAGCAGCCAAATTGGGAGGGGGCGAAAAGCTGGCTACACCTTC.

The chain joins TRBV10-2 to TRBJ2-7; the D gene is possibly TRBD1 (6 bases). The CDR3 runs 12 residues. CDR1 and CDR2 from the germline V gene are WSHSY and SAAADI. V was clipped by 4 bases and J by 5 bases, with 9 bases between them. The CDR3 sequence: CASSGGGHEQYF. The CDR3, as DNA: TGCGCCAGCAGTGGAGGGGGACACGAGCAGTACTTC.

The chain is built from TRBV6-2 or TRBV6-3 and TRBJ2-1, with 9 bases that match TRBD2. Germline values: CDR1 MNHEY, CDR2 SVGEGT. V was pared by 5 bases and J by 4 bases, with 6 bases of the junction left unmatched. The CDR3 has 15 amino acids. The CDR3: CASSQWRGGYNEQFF. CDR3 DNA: TGTGCCAGCAGTCAATGGCGGGGGGGATACAATGAGCAGTTCTTC.

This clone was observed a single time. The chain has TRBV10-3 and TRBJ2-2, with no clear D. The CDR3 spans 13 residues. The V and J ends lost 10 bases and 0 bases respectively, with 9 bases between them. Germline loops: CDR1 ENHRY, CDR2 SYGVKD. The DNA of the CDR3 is TGTGCCAGCGGCCGGACGAACACCGGGGAGCTGTTTTTT. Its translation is CASGRTNTGELFF.

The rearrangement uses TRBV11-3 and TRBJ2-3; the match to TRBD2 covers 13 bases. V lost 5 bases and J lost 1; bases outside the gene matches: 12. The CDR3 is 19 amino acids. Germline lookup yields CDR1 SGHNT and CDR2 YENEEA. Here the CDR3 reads CASSLTLLAGGAGTDTQYF. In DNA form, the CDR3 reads TGTGCCAGCAGCCTAACCCTACTAGCGGGAGGGGCGGGCACAGATACGCAGTATTTT.